This TCR beta chain was recovered during a study of shared clonotypes between healthy human individuals. Whole-study context: Used for every donor were three CD4 naive, three CD4 memory, two CD8 naive and one CD8 memory plate. Whole-study findings and limits: Relative to their counterparts shared across all four donors, non-shared clonotypes exhibited diminished generation probabilities. Estimated clonotype richness was generally higher in naive than memory subsets.

An assay was performed, and its level was deep. The protocol was immunoSEQ multiplex PCR, while the TCRdb copy is restricted to in-frame clones and leaves out a portion. The data show roughly 500,000 clones, almost 97% seen once. As to this clone: Its antigen is as yet unknown.

The CDR3 extends over 16 amino acids. The trim removed 5 bases at V and 0 bases at J, leaving 7 bases unmatched. Germline CDR1 is PRHDT and CDR2 is FYEKMQ (reference sequence). The rearrangement uses TRBV13 and TRBJ2-1, with 7 nucleotides matching TRBD1. What was sequenced was naive CD4+ T cells sorted from blood. Subset meaning: CD45RA+ positively selected. The source of this sequence is a woman under 40 in good health. The CDR3 sequence is CASSPRWDSSYNEQFF. DNA of the CDR3: TGTGCCAGCAGCCCGAGGTGGGACAGCTCCTACAATGAGCAGTTCTTC.